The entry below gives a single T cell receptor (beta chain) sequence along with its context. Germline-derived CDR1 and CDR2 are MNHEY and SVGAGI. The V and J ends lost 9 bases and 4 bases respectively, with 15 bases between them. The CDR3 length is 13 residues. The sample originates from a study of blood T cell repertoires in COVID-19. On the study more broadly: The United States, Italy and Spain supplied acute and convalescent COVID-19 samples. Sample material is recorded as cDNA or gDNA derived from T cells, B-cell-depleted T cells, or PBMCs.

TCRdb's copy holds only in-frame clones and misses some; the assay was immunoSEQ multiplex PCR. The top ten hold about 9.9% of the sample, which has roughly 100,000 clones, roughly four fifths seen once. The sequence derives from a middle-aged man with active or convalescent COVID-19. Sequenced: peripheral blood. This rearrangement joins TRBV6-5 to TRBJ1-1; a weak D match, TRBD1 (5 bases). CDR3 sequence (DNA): TGTGCCAGTGGGAAGCGCAGGGTCACTGAAGCTTTCTTT. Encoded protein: CASGKRRVTEAFF.